Listed here are 19 T cell receptor beta chains from one sample, sequenced in a study of vaccination effects on CD4 cells after COVID-19. Antigens for these TCRs are unknown. Before any sequencing was done, the ViraFEST assay used viral peptide pools to expand antigen-specific CD4+ T cells. It was after approximately 10 days of culture that CD4+ T cells were isolated. Participants got two doses of BNT162b2 or mRNA-1273 vaccine. The table came from immunoSEQ multiplex PCR; TCRdb's copy has only in-frame clones and leaves some out. The table includes roughly 63,000 clones, around 82% detected once. The specimen was CD4+ T cells from PBMCs cultured with HCoV-OC43 spike peptides, collected after COVID-19 vaccination. The subset was: HCoV-OC43 spike overlapping peptide pool stimulation. These receptors came from a human donor who received a COVID-19 vaccine.

V gene TRBV9 combines with J gene TRBJ2-2; 10 bases align to TRBD2. With 0 bases clipped from V and 0 bases from J, the junction kept 5 bases outside the gene matches. The CDR3 contains 18 residues. Germline CDR1 is SGDLS and CDR2 is YYNGEE. CDR3 residues: CASSVASGGATNTGELFF. CDR3 in DNA: TGTGCCAGCAGCGTAGCGAGCGGGGGGGCTACGAACACCGGGGAGCTGTTTTTT.

This sequence joins TRBV7-2 and TRBJ2-2; 9 nucleotides match TRBD2. CDR3 size: 17 residues. From germline, CDR1 is SGHTA and CDR2 FQGNSA. V dropped 1 base and J dropped 1; count of bases not matched to a gene: 4. The CDR3 region is CASSLGSGGLNTGELFF. CDR3 DNA: TGTGCCAGCAGCTTAGGTAGCGGGGGACTGAACACCGGGGAGCTGTTTTTT.

There are a few counts of this clone. CDR3 DNA sequence: TGTGCTAGTGGTTTGGCGAATCCCTCTGGGGCCAACGTCCTGACTTTC. Its protein product is CASGLANPSGANVLTF. The gene calls are TRBV12-5 and TRBJ2-6; D not certain. The CDR3 is made up of 16 amino acids. V shed 1 base and J shed 0 bases, with 7 bases lying between them. The germline CDR1 and CDR2 sequences are LGHNT and FRNRAP.

The V and J genes are TRBV2 and TRBJ1-5; D is uncertain. Looked up from germline, CDR1 is SNHLY and CDR2 is FYNNEI. This CDR3 is 15 amino acids long. V was cut by 5 bases and J by 0 bases, with 11 bases left in between. CDR3 in amino acids: CASSQGGISNQPQHF. The CDR3 DNA is TGTGCCAGCAGTCAAGGAGGTATTAGCAATCAGCCCCAGCATTTT.

J is TRBJ1-5 and V is TRBV7-9; 7 positions agree with TRBD1. There are 15 residues in the CDR3. J gave up 4 bases and V 5 bases, and 8 bases lay outside the gene matches. CDR1 is SEHNR, CDR2 FQNEAQ, per germline (reference sequence). The CDR3 DNA is TGTGCCAGCAGCCGTTCCGGGACAGTTAATCAGCCCCAGCATTTT. This translates into CASSRSGTVNQPQHF.

This clone occurred once. The rearrangement uses TRBV7-9 and TRBJ1-6, with D unresolved. V lost 0 bases and J 10 bases, leaving 13 bases between the germline ends. This CDR3 comprises 15 residues. Germline assignment: CDR1 SEHNR and CDR2 FQNEAQ (reference sequence). The CDR3 region has the DNA TGTGCCAGCAGCTTAGCTTCGATATCTGGGTCACCCCTCCACTTT. It specifies CASSLASISGSPLHF.

The chain joins TRBV3-1 (or the pseudogene TRBV3-2) to TRBJ2-5; the D gene is possibly TRBD1 (5 bases). Germline loops: CDR1 LGHDT, CDR2 YNNKEL (reference sequence). The CDR3 is 13 residues long. V lost 5 bases to trimming and J lost 4 bases, with 11 bases between them. CDR3 residues: CASSISRGETQYF. In nucleotides, the CDR3 is TGTGCCAGCAGCATATCTAGGGGAGAGACCCAGTACTTC.

This chain connects TRBV10-2 to TRBJ2-7; tentative D call: TRBD1 (5 bases). V lost 1 base, J lost 5 bases, and 18 bases lay in between. CDR1 WSHSY and CDR2 SAAADI come from the germline V gene. The length of the CDR3 is 16 residues. The CDR3 DNA sequence: TGCGCCAGCAGTGAGTATTCTGGGGCCATAGCCCACGAGCAGTACGTC. Translation gives CASSEYSGAIAHEQYV.

The chain combines TRBV4-1 with TRBJ1-2; D unresolved. The CDR3 consists of 15 residues. V lost 0 bases and J 4 bases, leaving 12 bases between the germline ends. Germline CDR1 reads MGHRA; CDR2 reads YSYEKL. The CDR3 region is CASSQDDWAAYGYTF. The CDR3 nucleotides read TGCGCCAGCAGCCAAGATGACTGGGCCGCCTATGGCTACACCTTC.

This sequence joins TRBV5-1 and TRBJ1-4; D gene unclear. V was clipped by 1 base and J by 8 bases, with 15 bases between them. This CDR3 region has 15 residues. Germline V gives CDR1 SGHRS, CDR2 YFSETQ. The CDR3 here is CASSLRADPREKLFF. Here the CDR3 DNA reads TGCGCCAGCAGCTTGCGGGCAGACCCTAGAGAAAAACTGTTTTTT.

The DNA of the CDR3 is TGTGCCAGCCAAAAGGGACTCGGCTCTGGGGCCAACGTCCTGACTTTC. As protein: CASQKGLGSGANVLTF. The V gene is TRBV13, the J gene TRBJ2-6; D may be TRBD2 (6 bases). The CDR3 is made up of 16 amino acids. Per germline, CDR1 PRHDT and CDR2 FYEKMQ (reference sequence). V was shortened by 8 bases and J by 0 bases, with 14 bases between the two germline ends.

The chain uses TRBV19 and TRBJ1-5; D gene unclear. Trimming removed 5 bases from V and 2 bases from J, with 16 bases in between. Germline V gene sequence: CDR1 LNHDA, CDR2 SQIVND (reference sequence). CDR3 size: 16 residues. DNA for the CDR3: TGTGCCAGTAGTCCGCGACTGGGCGGACGCAATCAGCCCCAGCATTTT. It is translated as CASSPRLGGRNQPQHF.

This chain joins TRBV12-5 and TRBJ1-3; unclear D gene. Germline-derived CDR1 and CDR2 are LGHNT and FRNRAP. The CDR3 length is 12 residues. The V gene lost 1 base and the J gene lost 4 bases, with 2 bases spanning the gap. The CDR3 region is CASGLGGNTIYF. CDR3 bases: TGTGCTAGTGGTTTGGGAGGAAACACCATATATTTT.

The V call is TRBV9, the J call TRBJ2-5; unclear D gene. The germline V and J ends were trimmed by 3 bases and 1 base, with 4 bases remaining between them. This CDR3 comprises 12 residues. Germline assignment: CDR1 SGDLS and CDR2 YYNGEE. In DNA form, the CDR3 reads TGTGCCAGCAGCGGTGCCCAAGAGACCCAGTACTTC. Its translation is CASSGAQETQYF.

This clone was observed a single time. The rearrangement links TRBV11-3 to TRBJ2-1; 13 positions agree with TRBD2. The germline V gene has CDR1 SGHNT and CDR2 YENEEA. The CDR3 has 16 residues. V dropped 4 bases and J dropped 9; count of bases not matched to a gene: 9. In DNA form, the CDR3 reads TGTGCCAGCAGCTCCAGGACTAGCGGGGGAAATAGTGAGCAGTTCTTC. Protein sequence: CASSSRTSGGNSEQFF.

The genes are TRBV3-1 (or the pseudogene TRBV3-2) and TRBJ2-2; possible D gene TRBD1, 6 bases. Between the trimmed V and J ends, which lost 2 bases and 7 bases, there was a span of 17 bases. CDR1 is LGHDT, CDR2 YNNKEL, per germline (reference sequence). The CDR3 loop spans 16 amino acids. In nucleotides, the CDR3 is TGTGCCAGCAGCCAACATATACAGGGTTCTAGCGGGGAGCTGTTTTTT. Encoded protein: CASSQHIQGSSGELFF.

The chain joins TRBV18 to TRBJ2-7; TRBD1 aligns across 9 bases. Germline assignment: CDR1 KGHSH and CDR2 LQKENI. V shed 4 bases, J shed 5 bases, and the junction held 3 bases outside the gene matches. The CDR3 covers 13 residues. DNA for the CDR3: TGTGCCAGCTCACTCAGGACAGGGGACGAGCAGTACGTC. Translation gives CASSLRTGDEQYV.

This rearrangement joins TRBV7-2 to TRBJ2-1, with D perhaps matching TRBD1 (6 bases). Trimming pared 3 bases from V and 9 bases from J, leaving 12 bases between. The CDR3 has 13 amino acids. Germline V gene sequence: CDR1 SGHTA, CDR2 FQGNSA. CDR3: CASSFHTGSEQFF. The CDR3 DNA reads TGTGCCAGCAGCTTCCACACAGGGAGTGAGCAGTTCTTC. Using reference TRBV7-2 and TRBJ2-1 for the parts outside the CDR3, the full variable domain is GAGVSQSPSNKVTEKGKDVELRCDPISGHTALYWYRQSLGQGLEFLIYFQGNSAPDKSGLPSDRFSAERTGGSVSTLTIQRTQQEDSAVYLCASSFHTGSEQFFGPGTRLTVL.

In this sample, this clone turned up a few times. The chain recombines TRBV4-1 with TRBJ1-3; D is possibly TRBD1 (6 bases). From germline, CDR1 is MGHRA and CDR2 YSYEKL. V lost 4 bases and J lost 2, with 24 bases in between. This CDR3 comprises 19 residues. The CDR3 DNA reads TGCGCCAGCAGCCGGGCCCAAGGCCAACAGGGACGTACTGGAAACACCATATATTTT. Translating it yields CASSRAQGQQGRTGNTIYF.